This T cell receptor beta chain is drawn from a study of regulatory T cells. Study-wide results and limits: In CD3G-deficient patients, conventional CD4+ T cells were enriched for hydrophobic CDR3 residues at positions 6 and 7. Skewed V and J usage and few unique V-J pairs marked patient repertoires, most in Tregs.

Every patient with CD3G deficiency had evidence of autoimmunity. Patients aged 2 to 39 years had fewer naive T cells. CD4+ cells were sorted into CD25-high CD127-low regulatory cells and CD25-low CD127-high conventional cells. To note about this clone: Its antigen remains unknown.

Amplification used 52 TRBV primers and 13 TRBJ primers. Libraries were prepared by immunoSEQ multiplex PCR; TCRdb keeps only in-frame clonotypes and omits some of them. Of tens of thousands of clones listed, over 75% are singletons. Trimming stripped 5 bases from V and 2 bases from J, with 12 bases between. Germline CDR1 and CDR2: SGHNT and YENEEA. The CDR3 runs 15 residues. The sequence was collected from a child under 18 with CD3G deficiency. The gene calls are TRBV11-3 and TRBJ2-2; no clear D. Sequenced input: conventional CD4+ T cells sorted from blood. DNA of the CDR3: TGTGCCAGCAGCCACATGGACGGAAACACCGGGGAGCTGTTTTTT. It yields the protein CASSHMDGNTGELFF. The full variable domain, rest sourced from reference TRBV11-3 and TRBJ2-2, is EAGVVQSPRYKIIEKKQPVAFWCNPISGHNTLYWYLQNLGQGPELLIRYENEEAVDDSQLPKDRFSAERLKGVDSTLKIQPAELGDSAVYLCASSHMDGNTGELFFGEGSRLTVL.